The 20 T cell receptor beta chains listed next were all sequenced from one sample in a study of T cells in women clearing cervical HPV infection. The table came from immunoSEQ multiplex PCR; TCRdb's copy has only in-frame clones and leaves some out. The sample holds 30,000 to 35,000 clones. The sequenced sample was blood buffy coat. The receptors come from a woman between 18 and 70 years old with a cervical HPV16 infection that either progressed to CIN3+ or cleared (not recorded which).

Regarding this clone: The CDR3 end lies 3 residues beyond the end of the read and is filled in from the germline J gene. The chain employs TRBV30 and TRBJ2-2; possibly TRBD1 for D (7 bases). CDR1 is GTSNPN and CDR2 is SVGIG in the germline V gene (reference sequence). This CDR3 spans 15 amino acids. The sequenced part of the CDR3 DNA is TGTGCCTGGAGTGTCCTGACAGGGAGGATAGGACCG. Its translation: CAWSVLTGRIGP. The CDR3, in full, reads CAWSVLTGRIGPLFF.

Regarding this clone: The read terminates 3 residues ahead of where the CDR3 ends, so the germline J gene completes it. The V and J genes are TRBV7-9 and TRBJ1-2; 10 bases are shared with TRBD1. Germline V gene sequence: CDR1 SEHNR, CDR2 FQNEAQ (reference sequence). The CDR3 totals 15 residues. CDR3 bases read: TGTGCCAGCAGCCACCCGGGACAGGGGTCGTACGAC. It codes for CASSHPGQGSYD. The CDR3 reads in full as CASSHPGQGSYDYTF.

As for this clone: The read is 3 residues too short to cover the CDR3 end, so that end is filled in from the germline J gene. The chain employs TRBV29-1 and TRBJ1-1, with 7 bases fitting TRBD1. Germline V gene lookup returns CDR1 SQVTM and CDR2 ANQGSEA. Unmatched junction bases numbered 10, after V lost 5 bases and J lost 7 bases. The CDR3 sequence is 13 residues long. CDR3 DNA, as far as it was read: TGCAGCGTTAGTCACAGGGGAGTTGGTGAA. Its translation: CSVSHRGVGE. The complete CDR3 protein is CSVSHRGVGEAFF.

A note on this clone: The CDR3 is cut off 3 residues early in the read; its end comes from the germline J gene. The chain has TRBV2 and TRBJ1-3; tentatively, D is TRBD1 (5 bases). This CDR3 spans 14 amino acids. V was clipped by 3 bases and J by 2 bases, with 8 bases between them. Germline CDR1 SNHLY, CDR2 FYNNEI. CDR3 region: CASSDGGAGNTIYF. The part of the CDR3 DNA that was read is TGTGCCAGCAGTGATGGAGGGGCTGGAAACACC.

On this clone itself: The read finishes 3 residues shy of the CDR3 end, and the germline J gene is used to complete it. V gene TRBV19 combines with J gene TRBJ2-1; D unresolved. Trimming took off 3 bases at V and 0 bases at J, with 3 bases between the two ends. This CDR3 has 13 residues. Germline CDR1 reads LNHDA; CDR2 reads SQIVND (reference sequence). CDR3: CASSISSYNEQFF. The CDR3 bases that were read are TGTGCCAGTAGTATCAGCTCCTACAATGAG.

CDR3 loop: CSVWAGGGGYEQFF. The CDR3 DNA, read in part, is TGCAGTGTATGGGCGGGAGGTGGAGGTTATGAG. The J gene is TRBJ2-1, the V gene TRBV20-1; TRBD2 matches 8 bases. The CDR3 goes on 3 residues after the read ends, and that part is filled in from the germline J gene. CDR3 size: 14 residues. J was trimmed by 8 bases and V by 7 bases; bases with no gene match: 13. CDR1 and CDR2 from the germline V gene are DFQATT and SNEGSKA (reference sequence).

With respect to this clone: Sequencing ends 3 residues short of the CDR3 end; the germline J gene provides the rest. The chain joins TRBV7-3 to TRBJ2-3; 9 bases align to TRBD2. Germline V lookup: CDR1 SGHTA, CDR2 FQGTGA. This CDR3 contains 15 residues. CDR3 amino acids: CASSRQAGGGETQYF. The CDR3 DNA, read in part, is TGTGCCAGCAGCCGTCAAGCGGGAGGTGGAGAGACG.

Points on this clone: The read terminates 3 residues before the CDR3 end, so the remaining end is supplied by the germline J gene. The rearrangement joins TRBV5-5 to TRBJ2-7; the D gene is possibly TRBD1 (6 bases). The V end lost 3 bases, the J end lost 4 bases, and 17 bases lay between the germline ends. The CDR3 is made up of 15 amino acids. CDR1 SGHKS and CDR2 YYEKEE come from the germline V gene (reference sequence). The CDR3: CASSWLVRQDYEQYF. The CDR3 DNA, read in part, is TGTGCCAGCAGCTGGCTAGTCCGACAGGATTACGAG.

To note about this clone: From the germline J gene comes the end of the CDR3, since the read stops 3 residues before it. The chain couples TRBV5-1 to TRBJ1-6; 8 positions match TRBD1. This CDR3 is 14 amino acids long. The germline V gene has CDR1 SGHRS and CDR2 YFSETQ. J lost 9 bases, V lost 4 bases, and 6 bases had no gene match. The CDR3 protein is CASSPGQGLSPLHF. Incomplete CDR3 DNA: TGCGCCAGCAGCCCAGGACAGGGTCTTTCACCC.

The CDR3 spells CASSLATGWGTGELFF. CDR3 DNA (partial): TGTGCCAGCAGCTTAGCGACAGGGTGGGGCACCGGGGAG. The J gene is TRBJ2-2, the V gene TRBV7-2; 7 nucleotides agree with TRBD1. Sequencing ends 3 residues short of the CDR3 end; the germline J gene provides the rest. Germline CDR1 reads SGHTA; CDR2 reads FQGNSA. The length of the CDR3 is 16 residues. Trimming removed 0 bases from V and 4 bases from J; junction bases left unmatched: 5. The full variable domain, rest sourced from reference TRBV7-2 and TRBJ2-2, is GAGVSQSPSNKVTEKGKDVELRCDPISGHTALYWYRQSLGQGLEFLIYFQGNSAPDKSGLPSDRFSAERTGGSVSTLTIQRTQQEDSAVYLCASSLATGWGTGELFFGEGSRLTVL.

As concerns this clone: With the read ending 3 residues before the CDR3 end, the germline J gene is used to fill in that end. The chain has TRBV10-2 and TRBJ2-3, with 10 bases that match TRBD1. The CDR3 contains 15 residues. Germline loops: CDR1 WSHSY, CDR2 SAAADI. J gave up 3 bases and V 7 bases, and 7 bases lay outside the gene matches. This CDR3 is CASTRGGQGTDTQYF. The sequenced part of the CDR3 DNA is TGCGCCAGCACAAGGGGGGGACAGGGGACAGATACG.

CDR3 sequence: CASSLRQGGNEQYF. The covered CDR3 bases are TGTGCCAGCAGCTTGAGGCAGGGTGGGAACGAG. The chain has TRBV7-9 and TRBJ2-7, with D possibly TRBD1 on 5 matching bases. The read falls 3 residues short of the CDR3 end, and the missing part is taken from the germline J gene. Per the germline V gene, CDR1 is SEHNR and CDR2 is FQNEAQ (reference sequence). Trimming took 3 bases from V and 5 from J, leaving 14 bases between them. This CDR3 is built from 14 residues.

Note on this clone: The sequenced fragment ends 3 residues before the CDR3 boundary, so the rest is inferred from the germline J gene. The chain is built from TRBV30 and TRBJ1-2; TRBD1 agrees at 8 bases. The CDR3 is 14 residues long. CDR1 is GTSNPN, CDR2 SVGIG, per germline (reference sequence). The sequenced part of the CDR3 DNA is TGTGCCTGGAGTCGGGCCAGGGGGCGGCAGCCC. Amino acid sequence: CAWSRARGRQP. From start to end, the CDR3 is CAWSRARGRQPYTF.

On this clone: The CDR3 end falls 3 residues outside the read, so it is completed with the germline J gene. The V and J genes are TRBV7-6 and TRBJ2-7; 10 nucleotides match TRBD1. This CDR3 contains 16 residues. The germline V gene encodes CDR1 SGHVS and CDR2 FNYEAQ. The V and J ends lost 5 bases and 6 bases, in that order; junction bases with no gene match: 13. The CDR3 sequence: CASSTPRGQGRREQYF. The DNA read from the CDR3 is TGTGCCAGCAGCACGCCGCGGGGACAGGGGAGGCGCGAG.

With respect to this clone: The read ends 3 residues early relative to the CDR3; the germline J gene fills the gap. V usage is TRBV30 and J usage is TRBJ1-2; the match to TRBD1 covers 7 bases. The CDR3 extends over 12 amino acids. Germline CDR1 and CDR2: GTSNPN and SVGIG (reference sequence). The CDR3: CAWRDRVYDYTF. CDR3 bases read: TGTGCCTGGAGAGACAGGGTCTACGAC.

About this clone: The read terminates 3 residues ahead of where the CDR3 ends, so the germline J gene completes it. The chain couples TRBV7-2 to TRBJ2-3; D remains unclear. This CDR3 contains 15 residues. Per the germline V gene, CDR1 is SGHTA and CDR2 is FQGNSA. V shed 1 base and J shed 0 bases, with 8 bases lying between them. Incomplete CDR3 DNA: TGTGCCAGCAGCTTAGGAGGTACGAGCACAGATACG. As protein: CASSLGGTSTDT. Given in full, the CDR3 is CASSLGGTSTDTQYF.

On this clone itself: Read data end 3 residues before the CDR3 end; the end is taken from the germline J gene. V and J are TRBV19 and TRBJ1-4, with D tentatively TRBD1 (6 bases). The V gene's germline CDR1 is LNHDA and CDR2 SQIVND (reference sequence). With 5 bases removed from V and 0 bases from J, the gap between germline ends came to 7 bases. The CDR3 sequence is 14 residues long. Partial CDR3 DNA: TGTGCCAGTAGTGGACAGCCAACTAATGAAAAA. Translated, it gives CASSGQPTNEK. The complete CDR3 sequence is CASSGQPTNEKLFF.

Notes on this clone: The read finishes 3 residues shy of the CDR3 end, and the germline J gene is used to complete it. The chain combines TRBV19 with TRBJ2-5, with a tentative D call TRBD2 (6 bases). In germline, CDR1 is LNHDA, CDR2 SQIVND (reference sequence). The CDR3 sequence is 14 residues long. Trimming removed 3 bases at V and 6 bases at J, with 14 bases between. The sequenced part of the CDR3 DNA is TGTGCCAGTAGTATGAGGGGCGGGGTAAAGACC. This encodes CASSMRGGVKT. From start to end, the CDR3 is CASSMRGGVKTQYF. The complete variable domain, with remaining parts taken from reference TRBV19 and TRBJ2-5, reads DGGITQSPKYLFRKEGQNVTLSCEQNLNHDAMYWYRQDPGQGLRLIYYSQIVNDFQKGDIAEGYSVSREKKESFPLTVTSAQKNPTAFYLCASSMRGGVKTQYFGPGTRLLVL.

Of note for this clone: The sequence runs out 3 residues before the end of the CDR3; the remainder is reconstructed from the germline J gene. The chain couples TRBV7-2 to TRBJ2-3, with TRBD2 matching 12 bases. In germline, CDR1 is SGHTA, CDR2 FQGNSA. This CDR3 region has 14 residues. The CDR3 bases that were read are TGTGCCAGCAGCTTAGAGCCTAGCGGGAGGGCG. Its translation is CASSLEPSGRA. The whole CDR3 protein reads CASSLEPSGRAQYF.

This CDR3 reads CASSAHAPGQGAYGYTF. The part of the CDR3 DNA that was read is TGTGCCAGCTCAGCCCATGCCCCGGGACAGGGTGCCTATGGC. The rearrangement uses TRBV18 and TRBJ1-2; the match to TRBD1 covers 9 bases. Read coverage stops 3 residues before the CDR3 terminus; the germline J gene supplies the remainder. This CDR3 has 17 residues. Germline V gene sequence: CDR1 KGHSH, CDR2 LQKENI. V lost 5 bases and J lost 4; bases outside the gene matches: 14.